Following are 6 T cell receptor beta chains from one sample sequenced in a study of T-cell reconstitution after alpha-beta-depleted transplantation in children. Unique molecular identifiers were used in preparing the TCRbeta library. TCRdb independently ran MiXCR on the PCR reads; one entry per CDR3 protein. This sample has approximately 1,000,000 distinct CDR3 sequences, with roughly 29% found just once. The source material was PBMCs, mostly from graft donor cells, sampled 360 days after TCRalphabeta/CD19-depleted stem cell transplant. The receptors derive from a boy under two years old who had a stem cell transplant for SCID, so the T cells may come from the graft donor.

This clonotype was picked up a small number of times. This chain joins TRBV28 and TRBJ1-5; D unclear. Trimming removed 3 bases from V and 4 bases from J, with 10 bases in between. Germline assignment: CDR1 MDHEN and CDR2 SYDVKM. There are 14 residues in the CDR3. CDR3 amino acids: CASSFSGVNQPQHF. The CDR3 region has the DNA TGTGCCAGCAGTTTTTCAGGAGTAAATCAGCCCCAGCATTTT.

This clonotype was seen once. CDR3 in DNA: TGTGCCAGCAGCACTAGCGCTGACTTCCAAGAGACCCAGTACTTC. Its protein product is CASSTSADFQETQYF. The genes are TRBV9 and TRBJ2-5; TRBD2 aligns across 7 bases. J lost 1 base, V lost 4 bases, and 7 bases had no gene match. The germline V gene encodes CDR1 SGDLS and CDR2 YYNGEE. This CDR3 is 15 amino acids long.

At least ten counts were recorded for this clonotype. V gene TRBV20-1 combines with J gene TRBJ2-1; the D is unclear. The germline CDR1 and CDR2 sequences are DFQATT and SNEGSKA (reference sequence). Trimming removed 0 bases from V and 3 bases from J, with 12 bases in between. The CDR3 is made up of 15 amino acids. The CDR3 is CSARENVWVYNEQFF. The CDR3 DNA reads TGCAGTGCTAGAGAGAATGTGTGGGTCTACAATGAGCAGTTCTTC.

V usage is TRBV12-3 or TRBV12-4 and J usage is TRBJ2-5, with a possible D match to TRBD2 (6 bases). This CDR3 comprises 14 residues. V dropped 7 bases and J dropped 1 base, with 13 bases sitting between them. DNA of the CDR3: TGTGCCAGCATGGAGGGACGGCTCCAAGAGACCCAGTACTTC. Protein sequence: CASMEGRLQETQYF.

This clonotype showed up just a few times. This chain uses TRBV20-1 with TRBJ2-1, with TRBD2 identical over 8 bases. Germline assignment: CDR1 DFQATT and CDR2 SNEGSKA (reference sequence). There are 15 residues in the CDR3. After removal of 0 bases from V and 2 bases from J, the junction contained 3 bases not matched to a gene. The CDR3 DNA sequence: TGCAGTGCTAGAGAAGTAGCGGGGCCCTACAATGAGCAGTTCTTC. It yields the protein CSAREVAGPYNEQFF.

The V and J genes are TRBV7-2 and TRBJ2-5, with 7 bases identical to TRBD2. The germline V gene has CDR1 SGHTA and CDR2 FQGNSA. Trimming removed 6 bases from V and 1 base from J; junction bases left unmatched: 5. The CDR3 sequence is 14 residues long. Here the CDR3 reads CASRVAGVQETQYF. The CDR3, as DNA: TGTGCCAGCAGGGTGGCGGGGGTCCAAGAGACCCAGTACTTC.